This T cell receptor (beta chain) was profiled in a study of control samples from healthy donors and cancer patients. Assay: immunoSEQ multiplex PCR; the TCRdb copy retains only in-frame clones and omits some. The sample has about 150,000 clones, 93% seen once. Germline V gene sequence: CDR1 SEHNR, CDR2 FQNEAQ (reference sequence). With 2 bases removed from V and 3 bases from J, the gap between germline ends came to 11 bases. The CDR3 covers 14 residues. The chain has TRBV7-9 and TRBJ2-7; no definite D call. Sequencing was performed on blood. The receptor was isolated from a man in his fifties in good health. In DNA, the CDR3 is TGTGCCAGCAGCTTATCTCCGGCAGGCTACGAGCAGTACTTC. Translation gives CASSLSPAGYEQYF. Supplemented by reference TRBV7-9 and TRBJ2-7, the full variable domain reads DTGVSQNPRHKITKRGQNVTFRCDPISEHNRLYWYRQTLGQGPEFLTYFQNEAQLEKSRLLSDRFSAERPKGSFSTLEIQRTEQGDSAMYLCASSLSPAGYEQYFGPGTRLTVT.